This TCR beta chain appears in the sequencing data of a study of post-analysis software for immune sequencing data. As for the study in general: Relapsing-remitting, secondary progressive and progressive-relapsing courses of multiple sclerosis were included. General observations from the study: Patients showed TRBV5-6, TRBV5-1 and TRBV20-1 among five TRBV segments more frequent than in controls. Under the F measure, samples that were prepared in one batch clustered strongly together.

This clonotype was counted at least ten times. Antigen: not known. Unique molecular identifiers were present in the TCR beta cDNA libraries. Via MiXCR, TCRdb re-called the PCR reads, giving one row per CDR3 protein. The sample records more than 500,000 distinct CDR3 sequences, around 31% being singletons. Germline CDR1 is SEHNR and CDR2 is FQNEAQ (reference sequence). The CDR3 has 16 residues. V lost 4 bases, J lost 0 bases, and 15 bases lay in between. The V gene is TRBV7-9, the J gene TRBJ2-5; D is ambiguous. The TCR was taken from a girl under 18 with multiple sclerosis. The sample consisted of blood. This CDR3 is CASSSLRRSHQETQYF. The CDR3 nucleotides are TGTGCCAGCAGCTCACTCAGACGCAGCCACCAAGAGACCCAGTACTTC.